A selection of T cell receptor beta chains follows, all from one sample in a study of beta chain features in type 1 diabetes. Clones were sequenced by immunoSEQ multiplex PCR, and TCRdb holds only the in-frame ones, with some missing. The sample lists 240,000 or so clones, approximately 70% occurring once. Sample: naive CD4+ T cells from blood. The receptor source for this set is a young man in good health. CDR3s include the opening cysteine and the closing phenylalanine or tryptophan. D genes are given only for firm matches. Only part of the rows carry a size: once, few, many, or a class if the clone is expanded.

D: NA; size: few; V: TRBV29-1; J: TRBJ2-2; DNA: TGCAGCGTTGGGTCCGGGGAGCTGTTTTTT; CDR3: CSVGSGELFF
D: TRBD1; size: NA; V: TRBV30; J: TRBJ1-1; DNA: TGTGCCTGGAGTGAGGGGGCGACTGAAGCTTTCTTT; CDR3: CAWSEGATEAFF
D: NA; size: NA; V: TRBV10-3; J: TRBJ1-5; DNA: TGTGCCATCAGACCCGATCAGAGGGACTCCGGTCAGCCCCAGCATTTT; CDR3: CAIRPDQRDSGQPQHF
D: NA; size: NA; V: TRBV4-3; J: TRBJ2-2; DNA: TGCGCCAGCAGCCAGGTCGCGGGTTTCACCGGGGAGCTGTTTTTT; CDR3: CASSQVAGFTGELFF
D: NA; size: NA; V: TRBV19; J: TRBJ2-6; DNA: TGTGCCAGTAGTAGCCTCGGGGCCAACGTCCTGACTTTC; CDR3: CASSSLGANVLTF
D: NA; size: NA; V: TRBV29-1; J: TRBJ2-2; DNA: TGCAGCGTTGTAGGCAGGGGCAGGCCCGGGGAGCTGTTTTTT; CDR3: CSVVGRGRPGELFF
D: NA; size: NA; V: TRBV25-1; J: TRBJ1-4; DNA: TGTGCCAGCAGTGTCATGACAACTAATGAAAAACTGTTTTTT; CDR3: CASSVMTTNEKLFF
D: NA; size: NA; V: TRBV2; J: TRBJ1-1; DNA: TGTGCCAGCAGTGAAAGAGTGCACCCGAACACTGAAGCTTTCTTT; CDR3: CASSERVHPNTEAFF
D: NA; size: NA; V: TRBV7-9; J: TRBJ2-2; DNA: TGTGCCAGCAGCTCCGGGGAGCTGTTTTTT; CDR3: CASSSGELFF
D: NA; size: NA; V: TRBV28; J: TRBJ2-3; DNA: TGTGCCAGCAGTTCCGTCTTTACACCCGGGCGGCCAGATACGCAGTATTTT; CDR3: CASSSVFTPGRPDTQYF
D: TRBD1; size: NA; V: TRBV28; J: TRBJ2-5; DNA: TGTGCCAGCAGCCACAGGGGGACGGCCAAAGAGACCCAGTACTTC; CDR3: CASSHRGTAKETQYF
D: NA; size: NA; V: TRBV7-7; J: TRBJ2-1; DNA: TGTGCCAGCAGCTTAAGTACGCGCAATGAGCAGTTCTTC; CDR3: CASSLSTRNEQFF
D: NA; size: NA; V: TRBV10-3; J: TRBJ1-2; DNA: TGTGCCATCAGTGAGCGGCAGTCGGATGGCTACACCTTC; CDR3: CAISERQSDGYTF
D: NA; size: NA; V: TRBV6-5; J: TRBJ2-7; DNA: TGTGCCAGCAGTGTCCCAGGCGGCTACGAGCAGTACTTC; CDR3: CASSVPGGYEQYF
D: NA; size: once; V: TRBV5-6; J: TRBJ1-2; DNA: TGTGCCAGCAGCTTTATGGGGAACTATGGCTACACCTTC; CDR3: CASSFMGNYGYTF
D: NA; size: NA; V: TRBV9; J: TRBJ1-2; DNA: TGTGCCAGCAGCGCTACAACTACAGCGTCTGGCTACACCTTC; CDR3: CASSATTTASGYTF
D: NA; size: few; V: TRBV30; J: TRBJ1-1; DNA: TGTGCCTGGAGCCCAGGTGGCACTGAAGCTTTCTTT; CDR3: CAWSPGGTEAFF
D: TRBD2; size: NA; V: TRBV7-2; J: TRBJ2-1; DNA: TGTGCCAGCAGGCTAGCGGGAGGGTATGAGCAGTTCTTC; CDR3: CASRLAGGYEQFF
D: TRBD2; size: few; V: TRBV5-4; J: TRBJ2-3; DNA: TGTGCCAGCAGCTTAACCCAGCGGGACGACACAGATACGCAGTATTTT; CDR3: CASSLTQRDDTDTQYF
D: NA; size: NA; V: TRBV29-1; J: TRBJ1-1; DNA: TGCAGCGTACGACTCTCAGCGGACACTGAAGCTTTCTTT; CDR3: CSVRLSADTEAFF
D: NA; size: NA; V: TRBV27; J: TRBJ2-5; DNA: TGTGCCAGCAGTTTATCGGGCCAAGAGACCCAGTACTTC; CDR3: CASSLSGQETQYF
D: NA; size: NA; V: TRBV5-6; J: TRBJ2-2; DNA: TGTGCCAGCAGACCCGGCGGTTCCCTGTTGAACACCGGGGAGCTGTTTTTT; CDR3: CASRPGGSLLNTGELFF
D: TRBD1; size: NA; V: TRBV29-1; J: TRBJ2-7; DNA: TGCAGCGTGGGGGACAGCTCCTACGAGCAGTACTTC; CDR3: CSVGDSSYEQYF
D: NA; size: NA; V: TRBV29-1; J: TRBJ2-3; DNA: TGCAGCGTTAACAGTGGAGGGAGCACAGATACGCAGTATTTT; CDR3: CSVNSGGSTDTQYF
D: NA; size: NA; V: TRBV5-1; J: TRBJ2-1; DNA: TGCGCCAGCAGCCCTGCCCTAGGCGGGGATGAGCAGTTCTTC; CDR3: CASSPALGGDEQFF
D: TRBD2; size: NA; V: TRBV30; J: TRBJ2-1; DNA: TGTGCCTGGAGTAGCGGGAGTGGCTACAATGAGCAGTTCTTC; CDR3: CAWSSGSGYNEQFF
D: NA; size: few; V: TRBV7-9; J: TRBJ2-7; DNA: TGTGCCAGCAGCCCCGCCAGGGGATACGAGCAGTACTTC; CDR3: CASSPARGYEQYF
D: NA; size: NA; V: TRBV30; J: TRBJ2-5; DNA: TGTGCCTGGAGTAGGAACCAAGAGACCCAGTACTTC; CDR3: CAWSRNQETQYF
D: TRBD2; size: NA; V: TRBV7-2; J: TRBJ2-5; DNA: TGTGCCAGCAGCCGTGACCCTAGCGGGGGGTACCAAGAGACCCAGTACTTC; CDR3: CASSRDPSGGYQETQYF
D: TRBD2; size: NA; V: TRBV29-1; J: TRBJ2-2; DNA: TGCAGCGTTGAAACCCGGCGGTGGCGGGAGGGCGACACCGGGGAGCTGTTTTTT; CDR3: CSVETRRWREGDTGELFF
D: NA; size: NA; V: TRBV6-5; J: TRBJ2-7; DNA: TGTGCCAGCAGTCCCAGGACTATTGGGTCCTACGAGCAGTACTTC; CDR3: CASSPRTIGSYEQYF
D: TRBD1; size: NA; V: TRBV29-1; J: TRBJ2-5; DNA: TGCAGCGCCCACTTACTGGACAGGGGGCAAGAGACCCAGTACTTC; CDR3: CSAHLLDRGQETQYF
D: TRBD1; size: NA; V: TRBV9; J: TRBJ2-7; DNA: TGTGCCAGCAGCGTCGGGACAGGCACCTACGAGCAGTACTTC; CDR3: CASSVGTGTYEQYF
D: TRBD1; size: NA; V: TRBV9; J: TRBJ2-7; DNA: TGTGCCAGCAGCGCAGGGGGTTTGTCCTACGAGCAGTACTTC; CDR3: CASSAGGLSYEQYF
D: TRBD1; size: once; V: TRBV29-1; J: TRBJ2-7; DNA: TGCAGCGTAGGCGGGACAGGGAAAAAATACGAGCAGTACTTC; CDR3: CSVGGTGKKYEQYF
D: NA; size: NA; V: TRBV28; J: TRBJ2-7; DNA: TGTGCCAGCAGTTTTGGGGGGAACCCTTACGAGCAGTACTTC; CDR3: CASSFGGNPYEQYF
D: NA; size: NA; V: TRBV30; J: TRBJ2-5; DNA: TGTGCCTGGAGAAAACAGGTTTTGGAGACCCAGTACTTC; CDR3: CAWRKQVLETQYF
D: NA; size: NA; V: TRBV27; J: TRBJ2-7; DNA: TGTGCCAGCAGTTTTCCTTCTGGGGAGCAGTACTTC; CDR3: CASSFPSGEQYF
D: NA; size: NA; V: TRBV30; J: TRBJ2-1; DNA: TGTGCCTGGGATACTAGTGGGAGTAGAGTTGAGCAGTTCTTC; CDR3: CAWDTSGSRVEQFF
D: TRBD2; size: NA; V: TRBV5-6; J: TRBJ2-5; DNA: TGTGCCAGCAGCAGCACTAGCGGGAGAGAGTACCAAGAGACCCAGTACTTC; CDR3: CASSSTSGREYQETQYF
D: TRBD1; size: NA; V: TRBV10-3; J: TRBJ2-7; DNA: TGTGCCATCAGTGGGGGACAGGGGAAGAGCGAGCAGTACTTC; CDR3: CAISGGQGKSEQYF
D: NA; size: NA; V: TRBV16; J: TRBJ1-6; DNA: TGTGCCAGCAGCCAAGCCTATTCACCCCTCCACTTT; CDR3: CASSQAYSPLHF
D: TRBD1; size: NA; V: TRBV2; J: TRBJ1-6; DNA: TGTGCCAGCAGGGGTGGGACAGCAAGCTCCTATAATTCACCCCTCCACTTT; CDR3: CASRGGTASSYNSPLHF
D: TRBD2; size: NA; V: TRBV5-1; J: TRBJ2-5; DNA: TGCGCCAGCAGCCAAAATAGCGGGACCGACACCCAGTACTTC; CDR3: CASSQNSGTDTQYF